This T cell receptor beta chain was retrieved from a study of blood T cell repertoires in COVID-19. Study context: Some COVID-19 samples were acute and others convalescent; all came from the United States, Italy and Spain. Sample material is recorded as cDNA or gDNA derived from T cells, B-cell-depleted T cells, or PBMCs.

Authors' data handling: The assay estimated nucleated cells by amplifying reference gene primers. Only in-frame clones appear in the TCRdb table, and some are missing; sequencing was by immunoSEQ multiplex PCR. The V and J calls and clone size come from that table; D and trimming were worked out from the DNA. The repertoire includes some 670,000 clones, 70% to 90% of them detected once, and approximately 0.25% sits in the top ten. The receptor's source is a woman between 18 and 29 years old with acute or convalescent COVID-19. Sequenced sample: peripheral blood.

CDR3 region: CASSLGTDRGGYTF. In nucleotides, the CDR3 is TGTGCCAGCAGCCTCGGCACTGACAGGGGTGGCTACACCTTC. The chain has TRBV14 and TRBJ1-2; the match to TRBD1 covers 8 bases. Germline values: CDR1 SGHDN, CDR2 FVKESK. The trim removed 4 bases at V and 7 bases at J, leaving 8 bases unmatched. This CDR3 contains 14 residues.